The sequence of this T cell receptor (beta chain) was determined in a study of high-grade serous ovarian cancer treatment subgroups. The tumor samples were collected prior to definitive surgery or chemotherapy. Germline CDR1 reads MNHEY; CDR2 reads SVGAGI. The V and J ends lost 2 bases and 5 bases, in that order; junction bases with no gene match: 2. The CDR3 is 15 residues long. The data were produced by immunoSEQ multiplex PCR, yet TCRdb's version contains in-frame clones alone and is incomplete. The table shows under 2,000 clones, with around 72% occurring only once. Material: tumor tissue. This TCR was recovered from a human donor with high-grade serous ovarian cancer. This chain uses TRBV6-5 with TRBJ1-6; 8 bases align to TRBD1. This CDR3 is CASSYTTGDNSPLHF. CDR3 nucleotides: TGTGCCAGCAGTTACACGACAGGGGATAATTCACCCCTCCACTTT.